Below are 3 T cell receptor beta chains sequenced from a single sample in a study of CXCR3-negative and CXCR3-positive naive CD8 T cells. Preparation of TRB cDNA libraries relied on 5' RACE carrying UMI labels. TCRdb reworked the 5' RACE reads into one entry per CDR3 protein, no DNA. Its clone listing holds 50,000 to 65,000 distinct CDR3 sequences. General observations from the study: In CXCR3-positive naive cells, the TRB CDR3s were more hydrophobic than in CXCR3-negative naive cells.

Antigens for these TCRs are unknown. The sequenced material came from naive CXCR3+ CD8+ T cells from blood. Subset reported: CD45RO-CCR7+CD27+CD95- naive CD8+ T cells expressing CXCR3 (TNR3+). Receptors originate from a human donor in good health. Some clones in this sample may be carry-over from other donors' samples.

The V and J genes are TRBV7-8 and TRBJ2-1; without DNA, the TCRdb call of TRBD1 cannot be checked. Germline V gives CDR1 SGHVS, CDR2 FQNEAQ. The CDR3 is made up of 16 amino acids. The chain's CDR3 is CASSSHSGGPRDEQFF. The full variable domain, rest sourced from reference TRBV7-8 and TRBJ2-1, is GAGVSQSPRYKVAKRGQDVALRCDPISGHVSLFWYQQALGQGPEFLTYFQNEAQLDKSGLPSDRFFAERPEGSVSTLKIQRTQQEDSAVYLCASSSHSGGPRDEQFFGPGTRLTVL.

The chain links TRBV12-3 or TRBV12-4 to TRBJ2-2; TCRdb proposes TRBD1, but this gene call is untestable without DNA. This CDR3 has 15 amino acids. CDR3 in amino acids: CASSFWGGDTGELFF.

The chain links TRBV5-4 to TRBJ2-7; TCRdb's assignment of TRBD1 cannot be checked, as there is no DNA. CDR3 length: 16 amino acids. In germline, CDR1 is SGHNT, CDR2 YYREEE (reference sequence). This CDR3 reads CASSLGGQGANYEQYF.